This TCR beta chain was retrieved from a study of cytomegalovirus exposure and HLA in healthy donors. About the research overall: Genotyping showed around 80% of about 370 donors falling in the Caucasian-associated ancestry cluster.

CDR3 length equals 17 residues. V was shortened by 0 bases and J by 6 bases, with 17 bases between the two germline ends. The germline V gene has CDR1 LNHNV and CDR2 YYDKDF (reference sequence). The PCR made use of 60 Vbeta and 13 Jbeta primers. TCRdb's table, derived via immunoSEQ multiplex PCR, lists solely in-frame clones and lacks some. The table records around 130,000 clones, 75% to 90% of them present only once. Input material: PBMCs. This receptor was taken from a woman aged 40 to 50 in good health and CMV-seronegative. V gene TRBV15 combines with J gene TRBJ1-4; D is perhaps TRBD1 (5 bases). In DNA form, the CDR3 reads TGTGCCACCAGCAGAGATCCCTCTCCCGGGGGGGATGAAAAACTGTTTTTT. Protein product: CATSRDPSPGGDEKLFF.